This T cell receptor (beta chain) was identified during a study of blood T cells in healthy people across ages. Regarding the study as a whole: There were more naive CD4+ cells and higher diversity in long-lived donors than in aged donors.

A sample-barcoded 5' primer and a J-beta primer mix were used in a second PCR of about 6 to 11 cycles. A single record per CDR3 protein comes from TCRdb applying MiXCR to the 5' RACE reads. The sample records roughly 1,800,000 distinct CDR3 sequences, around 48% being singletons. Concerning this clonotype: Its antigen is currently unknown.

V was shortened by 5 bases and J by 11 bases, with 9 bases between the two germline ends. This CDR3 region has 10 residues. Germline CDR1 reads DFQATT; CDR2 reads SNEGSKA (reference sequence). The sequenced sample consisted of blood. The receptor was isolated from a woman in her thirties or forties in good health. This chain connects TRBV20-1 to TRBJ1-4, with no clear D. Here the CDR3 DNA reads TGCAGTGCTCAGATTGGGAAACTGTTTTTT. Translating gives CSAQIGKLFF.